This section outlines one T cell receptor beta chain sequence together with its context. The antigen is undetermined. The T cells that were sequenced for TCR beta were CD8+ and CD4+ cells from blood. The individuals used as controls were healthy donors who had been matched for both age and sex. These data originate in a study of CD8 T cells in Susac syndrome. Points from the study as a whole: The study admitted that it had a relatively small number of individuals in its TCR sequencing and HLA analysis.

Random-hexamer reverse transcription was applied to roughly 0.45 to 1 ug RNA. Coverage of TCR beta CDR3 amplification by immunoSEQ multiplex PCR extended to 54 Vbeta and 13 Jbeta. TCRdb re-derived calls from the immunoSEQ multiplex PCR reads in MiXCR, one entry per CDR3 protein. The sample shows about 200,000 distinct CDR3 sequences, 85% to 95% of them seen only once. The CDR3 has 14 amino acids. Germline values: CDR1 SQVTM, CDR2 ANQGSEA. J was trimmed by 5 bases and V by 6 bases; bases with no gene match: 4. The chain employs TRBV29-1 and TRBJ2-1, with 13 positions matching TRBD2. The origin of this receptor is a human donor in good health. The source material was CD4+ T cells from PBMCs. The CDR3 bases are TGCAGCGTCCCGACTAGCGGGGGGCACAATGAGCAGTTCTTC. Its protein product is CSVPTSGGHNEQFF.